This T cell receptor beta chain stems from a study of blood T cell repertoires in COVID-19. Looking at the study overall: Italy, Spain and the United States were the sources of the convalescent and acute COVID-19 samples.

CDR1 and CDR2 from the germline V gene are LGHDT and YNNKEL (reference sequence). This CDR3 spans 15 amino acids. The junction had 9 bases not matched to a gene; V was cut back by 4 bases and J by 4 bases. Original analysis: It was from reference gene primer amplification that nucleated cell counts were estimated. Sequenced by immunoSEQ multiplex PCR; TCRdb stores in-frame clones only, minus some. V, J and clone size are those of that table, while D and trimming were read from the DNA. This table holds about 79,000 clones, approximately 90% found once. The receptor's source is a man aged 45-65 years with active COVID-19. This chain uses TRBV3-1 (or the pseudogene TRBV3-2) with TRBJ2-7; 8 nucleotides line up with TRBD2. The source material was peripheral blood. CDR3 coding DNA: TGTGCCAGCAGCCCAACGGGAGGGAGCGGGTACGAGCAGTACTTC. Protein sequence: CASSPTGGSGYEQYF.